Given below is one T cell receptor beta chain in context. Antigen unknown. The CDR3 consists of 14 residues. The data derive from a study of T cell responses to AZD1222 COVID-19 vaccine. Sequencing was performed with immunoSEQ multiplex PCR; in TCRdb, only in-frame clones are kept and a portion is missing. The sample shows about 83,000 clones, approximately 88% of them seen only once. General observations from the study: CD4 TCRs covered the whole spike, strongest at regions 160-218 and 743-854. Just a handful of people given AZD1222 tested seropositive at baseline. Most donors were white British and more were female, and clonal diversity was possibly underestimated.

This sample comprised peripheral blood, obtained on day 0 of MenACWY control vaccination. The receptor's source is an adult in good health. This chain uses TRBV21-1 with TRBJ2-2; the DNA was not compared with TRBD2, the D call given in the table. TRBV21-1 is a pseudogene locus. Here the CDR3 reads CVRREGLLSGELFF. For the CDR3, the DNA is TGTGTACGGCGGGAGGGCCTTCTGTCGGGGGAGCTGTTTTTT.